This T cell receptor beta chain was sequenced in a study of blood T cell repertoires in COVID-19. Study-wide background: Acute and convalescent COVID-19 samples came from the United States, Italy and Spain.

Measured with immunoSEQ multiplex PCR; TCRdb has only the in-frame clones, and not every one. The sample has around 340,000 clones, about nine tenths seen once. Germline V gene lookup returns CDR1 MNHEY and CDR2 SMNVEV (reference sequence). This CDR3 contains 16 residues. Trimming took 3 bases from V and 5 from J; bases not matched to a gene: 8. The clonotype originates from a woman in her fifties or sixties with COVID-19, enrolled during active disease. Material for sequencing was peripheral blood. This chain uses TRBV27 with TRBJ2-2; 8 bases are a match to TRBD2. The CDR3 DNA reads TGTGCCAGCAGTTTTGGACGGGGGGGCTGGACCGGGGAGCTGTTTTTT. Its translation is CASSFGRGGWTGELFF.